The sequence of this TCR beta chain was determined in a study of response to subunit inactivated influenza vaccine (dated by TCRdb to 2017 to 2018). Some background on the complete study: The study used deep quantitative T cell receptor repertoire profiling to track responses to a trivalent subunit inactivated influenza vaccine.

From the cysteine through the phenylalanine, the CDR3 covers 15 amino acids. The retained sequence is limited to the CDR3, 45 bases, with the frame set at the first base. Sequences SGHRS (CDR1) and YFSETQ (CDR2) are obtained from the germline V gene. V and J are truncated by 0 bases and 3 bases respectively, leaving an intervening sequence of 10 bases. The library was obtained by RT-PCR. Instrument used: Illumina HiSeq 2500. In TCRdb, the public reads were trimmed at Q25 with fastp and aligned with MiXCR, with productive beta chains retained. Each entry is one CDR3 protein sequence, shown with its most common DNA and genes. The sample table lists over 800,000 distinct CDR3 sequences, 21% of them with a count of one. Approximately 10% of the sample comes from the top ten. In this sample, this clonotype turned up a few times. What this receptor recognizes is not known. Base qualities are not at hand, and no much larger clone is one base apart.

What the authors observed across the whole study: The authors suggested that each seasonal influenza vaccination may recruit only a limited number of new T cells.

Sequencing used PBMCs from blood, obtained more than 4 days after vaccination. This sequence originates from a man between 45 and 60 years old who received an inactivated influenza vaccine. Donor details come from another sample of the same person, matched by shared clones. The chain couples TRBV5-1 to TRBJ2-4; the D call is tentative, TRBD1 or TRBD2, as each matches 6 bases. The nucleotides are TGCGCCAGCAGCTTGGACGGGGGCGTCAAAAACATTCAGTACTTC. This sequence encodes CASSLDGGVKNIQYF.